The 10 T cell receptor beta chains reported below all come from one sample, sequenced in a study of blood T cell repertoires in COVID-19. Clones were read by immunoSEQ multiplex PCR, and TCRdb kept only the in-frame ones, dropping some. The table shows over 50,000 clones, with 75% to 90% occurring only once. The specimen sequenced was peripheral blood. The receptors shown here come from a human donor in a cohort sampled during active COVID-19.

The chain has TRBV6-5 and TRBJ2-5; 7 bases map to TRBD1. J lost 2 bases, V lost 6 bases, and 3 bases had no gene match. The CDR3 loop spans 13 amino acids. Germline V gene sequence: CDR1 MNHEY, CDR2 SVGAGI. In DNA, the CDR3 is TGTGCCAGCAGGGGACAGCTACAAGAGACCCAGTACTTC. It translates to CASRGQLQETQYF.

This chain joins TRBV19 and TRBJ2-2, with TRBD1 identical over 9 bases. Losses at the gene ends were 6 bases for V and 3 bases for J; bases not matched to a gene: 8. Germline V gene lookup returns CDR1 LNHDA and CDR2 SQIVND (reference sequence). The CDR3 loop spans 16 amino acids. As DNA, the CDR3 is TGTGCCAGTAGCGACCCGGGACAGGGCTACACCGGGGAGCTGTTTTTT. This codes for CASSDPGQGYTGELFF.

The V call is TRBV9, the J call TRBJ2-1; the match to TRBD2 covers 11 bases. This CDR3 has 16 amino acids. Germline trimming cut 4 bases from V and 0 bases from J; bases unmatched to any gene: 3. The germline gives CDR1 SGDLS, CDR2 YYNGEE. CDR3 sequence (DNA): TGTGCCAGCAGCCCAGGACTAGCGGGCTCCTACAATGAGCAGTTCTTC. Protein sequence: CASSPGLAGSYNEQFF. The full variable domain, with the rest looked up from reference TRBV9 and TRBJ2-1, is DSGVTQTPKHLITATGQRVTLRCSPRSGDLSVYWYQQSLDQGLQFLIQYYNGEERAKGNILERFSAQQFPDLHSELNLSSLELGDSALYFCASSPGLAGSYNEQFFGPGTRLTVL.

The chain carries TRBV10-1 and TRBJ2-5; tentative D call: TRBD2 (5 bases). Germline lookup yields CDR1 WNHNN and CDR2 SYGVQD (reference sequence). The V and J ends lost 4 bases and 2 bases respectively, with 8 bases between them. The CDR3 extends over 13 amino acids. The CDR3 DNA is TGCGCCAGCAGTGGAGGGCGGCAAGAGACCCAGTACTTC. Translated, it gives CASSGGRQETQYF.

This chain links TRBV18 with TRBJ2-7; the D gene is possibly TRBD1 (6 bases). The germline V and J ends were trimmed by 3 bases and 6 bases, with 15 bases remaining between them. Germline assignment: CDR1 KGHSH and CDR2 LQKENI. The CDR3 has 14 residues. The CDR3 DNA reads TGTGCCAGCTCACCCTCGGCAGGCAGGGGCGAGCAGTACTTC. Its protein product is CASSPSAGRGEQYF.

The chain joins TRBV5-6 to TRBJ2-3; 12 bases fit TRBD2. V lost 4 bases, J lost 4 bases, and 10 bases stayed unmatched. Germline V CDR1 and CDR2: SGHDT, YYEEEE. This CDR3 has 17 residues. CDR3 protein: CASSPPTSGRTADTQYF. The CDR3 DNA follows: TGTGCCAGCAGCCCCCCGACTAGCGGGAGAACGGCAGATACGCAGTATTTT.

V and J are TRBV15 and TRBJ2-3; D may be TRBD2 (6 bases). Germline CDR1 LNHNV, CDR2 YYDKDF (reference sequence). V gave up 0 bases and J gave up 0 bases, with 13 bases separating them. CDR3 length: 17 amino acids. CDR3 residues: CATSRDLRGTSTDTQYF. CDR3 nucleotide sequence: TGTGCCACCAGCAGAGATTTGAGAGGGACTAGCACAGATACGCAGTATTTT. Full variable domain (missing parts from reference TRBV15 and TRBJ2-3): DAMVIQNPRYQVTQFGKPVTLSCSQTLNHNVMYWYQQKSSQAPKLLFHYYDKDFNNEADTPDNFQSRRPNTSFCFLDIRSPGLGDTAMYLCATSRDLRGTSTDTQYFGPGTRLTVL.

This chain connects TRBV11-2 to TRBJ2-1; 9 bases agree with TRBD2. CDR1 and CDR2 (germline): SGHAT, FQNNGV. After removal of 1 base from V and 8 bases from J, the junction contained 9 bases not matched to a gene. The length of the CDR3 is 16 residues. The CDR3 DNA sequence: TGTGCCAGCAGCTTAGGGCCAGCGGGAGGAAACTATGAGCAGTTCTTC. Its protein product is CASSLGPAGGNYEQFF.

The chain uses TRBV6-5 and TRBJ2-7; tentative D call: TRBD1 (6 bases). The CDR3 covers 14 residues. The germline CDR1 and CDR2 sequences are MNHEY and SVGAGI. The V gene lost 7 bases and the J gene lost 6 bases, with 19 bases spanning the gap. The CDR3 region is CASTPGGSLSEQYF. The DNA for the CDR3 is TGTGCCAGCACCCCTGGGGGCTCTCTGAGCGAGCAGTACTTC.

The chain uses TRBV19 and TRBJ1-3; D call uncertain. CDR3 length equals 14 residues. The V gene's germline CDR1 is LNHDA and CDR2 SQIVND (reference sequence). Trimming shortened V by 5 bases and J by 3 bases, and 11 bases separated the two germline ends. The CDR3 nucleotides are TGTGCCAGTAGTCCCCGCGGAGTTGGAAACACCATATATTTT. Its translation: CASSPRGVGNTIYF. Based on the CDR3 plus reference TRBV19 and TRBJ1-3, the full variable domain is DGGITQSPKYLFRKEGQNVTLSCEQNLNHDAMYWYRQDPGQGLRLIYYSQIVNDFQKGDIAEGYSVSREKKESFPLTVTSAQKNPTAFYLCASSPRGVGNTIYFGEGSWLTVV.